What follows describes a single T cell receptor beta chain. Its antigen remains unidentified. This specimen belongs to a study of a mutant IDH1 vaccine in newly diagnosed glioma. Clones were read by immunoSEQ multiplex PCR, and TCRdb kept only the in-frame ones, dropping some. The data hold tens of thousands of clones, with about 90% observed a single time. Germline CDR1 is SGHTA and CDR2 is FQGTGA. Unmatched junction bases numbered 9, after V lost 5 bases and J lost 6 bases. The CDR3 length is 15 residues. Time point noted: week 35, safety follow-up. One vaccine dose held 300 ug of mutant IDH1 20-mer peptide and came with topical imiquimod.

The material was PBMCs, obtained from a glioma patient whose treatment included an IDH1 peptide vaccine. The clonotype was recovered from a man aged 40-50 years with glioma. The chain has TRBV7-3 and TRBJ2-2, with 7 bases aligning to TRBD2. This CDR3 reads CASSRKGLVAGELFF. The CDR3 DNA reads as TGTGCCAGCAGCAGAAAAGGACTAGTAGCCGGGGAGCTGTTTTTT. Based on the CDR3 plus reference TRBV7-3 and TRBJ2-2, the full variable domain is GAGVSQTPSNKVTEKGKYVELRCDPISGHTALYWYRQSLGQGPEFLIYFQGTGAADDSGLPNDRFFAVRPEGSVSTLKIQRTERGDSAVYLCASSRKGLVAGELFFGEGSRLTVL.